This T cell receptor beta chain was identified during a study of blood T cell repertoires in COVID-19. Across the whole study: Samples of COVID-19 (acute and convalescent) were obtained from the United States, Italy and Spain. PBMCs, B-cell-depleted T cells, or T cells were the source of the cDNA or gDNA that made up the material.

Germline CDR1 is SGHTA and CDR2 is FQGNSA. There are 13 residues in the CDR3. To note about this clone: One end of the junction varies from germline; a read error may be responsible.

Authors' processing steps: Researchers report that nucleated cell counts were estimated from reference gene primer amplification. Method: immunoSEQ multiplex PCR; TCRdb's copy keeps in-frame clones and lacks some. Clone size and the V and J calls come from that table; the DNA yielded D and trimming. The repertoire has roughly 100,000 clones, around 85% of them found once; the top ten carry about 1.8%. The chain has TRBV7-2 and TRBJ2-4; tentatively, D is TRBD2 (6 bases). Sequencing input: peripheral blood. This sequence originates from a woman between 65 and 79 years old with active or convalescent COVID-19. The CDR3 protein is CASSLPPGGTPSF. DNA for the CDR3: TGTGCCAGCAGCTTGCCTCCTGGGGGGACTCCCTCCTTC.